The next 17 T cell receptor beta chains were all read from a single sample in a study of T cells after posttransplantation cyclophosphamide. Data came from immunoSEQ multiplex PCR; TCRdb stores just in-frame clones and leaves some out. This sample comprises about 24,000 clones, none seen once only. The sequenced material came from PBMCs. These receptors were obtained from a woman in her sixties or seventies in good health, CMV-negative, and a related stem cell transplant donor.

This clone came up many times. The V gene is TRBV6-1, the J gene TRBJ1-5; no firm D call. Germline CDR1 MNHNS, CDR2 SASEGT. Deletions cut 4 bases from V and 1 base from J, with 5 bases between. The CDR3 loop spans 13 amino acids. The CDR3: CASSGLSNQPQHF. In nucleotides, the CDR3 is TGTGCCAGCAGTGGACTGAGCAATCAGCCCCAGCATTTT.

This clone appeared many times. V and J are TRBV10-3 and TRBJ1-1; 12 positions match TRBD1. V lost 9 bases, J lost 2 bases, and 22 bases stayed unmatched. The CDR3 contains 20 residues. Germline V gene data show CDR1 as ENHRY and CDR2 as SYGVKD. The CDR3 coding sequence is TGTGCCATATCACCCTCGTTAGGGAGCGGGACAGGGGGCTTAAACACTGAAGCTTTCTTT. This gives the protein CAISPSLGSGTGGLNTEAFF.

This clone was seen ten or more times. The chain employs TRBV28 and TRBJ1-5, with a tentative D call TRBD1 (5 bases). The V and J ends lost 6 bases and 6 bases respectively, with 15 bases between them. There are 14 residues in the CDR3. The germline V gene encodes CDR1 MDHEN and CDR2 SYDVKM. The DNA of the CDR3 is TGTGCCAGCAGCTTACCAAGGGGTGGTCAGCCCCAGCATTTT. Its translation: CASSLPRGGQPQHF.

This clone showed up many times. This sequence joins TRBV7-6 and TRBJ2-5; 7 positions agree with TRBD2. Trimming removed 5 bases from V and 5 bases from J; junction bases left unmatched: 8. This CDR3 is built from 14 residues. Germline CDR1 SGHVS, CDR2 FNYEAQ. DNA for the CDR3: TGTGCCAGCAGCCCCGTCCGGGGGGTGGAGACCCAGTACTTC. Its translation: CASSPVRGVETQYF.

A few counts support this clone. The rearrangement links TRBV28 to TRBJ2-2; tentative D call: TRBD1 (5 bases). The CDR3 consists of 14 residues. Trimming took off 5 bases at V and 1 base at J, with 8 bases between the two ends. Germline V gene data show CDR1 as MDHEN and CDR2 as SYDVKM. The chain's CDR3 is CASSLTGNTGELFF. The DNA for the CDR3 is TGTGCCAGCAGTCTTACAGGGAACACCGGGGAGCTGTTTTTT.

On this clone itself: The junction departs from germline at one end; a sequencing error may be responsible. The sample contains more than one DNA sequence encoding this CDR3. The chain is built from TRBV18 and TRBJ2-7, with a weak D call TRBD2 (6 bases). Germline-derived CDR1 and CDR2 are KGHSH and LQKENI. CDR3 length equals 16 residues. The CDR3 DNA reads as TGTGCCAGCTCCCCACGCGGAGGGGCAGCGTCCTACGAGCAGTACTTC. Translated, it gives CASSPRGGAASYEQYF.

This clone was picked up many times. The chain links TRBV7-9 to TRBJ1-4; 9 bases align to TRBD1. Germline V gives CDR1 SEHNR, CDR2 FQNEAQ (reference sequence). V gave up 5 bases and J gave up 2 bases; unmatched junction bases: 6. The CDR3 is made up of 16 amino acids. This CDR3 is CASSRGQGMTNEKLFF. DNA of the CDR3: TGTGCCAGCAGCCGCGGACAGGGGATGACTAATGAAAAACTGTTTTTT.

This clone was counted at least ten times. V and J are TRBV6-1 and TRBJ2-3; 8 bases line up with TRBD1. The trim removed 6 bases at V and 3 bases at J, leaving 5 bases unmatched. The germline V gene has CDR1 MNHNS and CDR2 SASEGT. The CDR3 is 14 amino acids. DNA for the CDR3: TGTGCCAGCAGGAATACAGGGGGTACAGATACGCAGTATTTT. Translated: CASRNTGGTDTQYF.

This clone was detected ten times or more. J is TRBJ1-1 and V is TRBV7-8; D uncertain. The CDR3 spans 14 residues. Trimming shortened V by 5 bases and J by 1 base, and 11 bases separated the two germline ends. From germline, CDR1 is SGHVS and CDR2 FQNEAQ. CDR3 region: CASSPGGWNTEAFF. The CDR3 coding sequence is TGTGCCAGCAGCCCCGGAGGGTGGAACACTGAAGCTTTCTTT.

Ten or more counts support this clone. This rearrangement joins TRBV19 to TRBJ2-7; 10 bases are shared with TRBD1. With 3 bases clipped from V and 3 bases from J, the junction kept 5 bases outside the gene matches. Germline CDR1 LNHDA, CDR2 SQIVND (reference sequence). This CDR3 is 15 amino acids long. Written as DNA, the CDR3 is TGTGCCAGTAGTATTAGGGGACAGGGGCTCTACGAGCAGTACTTC. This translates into CASSIRGQGLYEQYF.

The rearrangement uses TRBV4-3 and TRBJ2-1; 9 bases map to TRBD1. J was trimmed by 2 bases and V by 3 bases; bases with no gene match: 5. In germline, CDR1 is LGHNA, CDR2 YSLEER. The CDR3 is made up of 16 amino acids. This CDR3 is CASSQLTGGPYNEQFF. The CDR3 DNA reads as TGCGCCAGCAGCCAGCTCACAGGGGGCCCCTACAATGAGCAGTTCTTC.

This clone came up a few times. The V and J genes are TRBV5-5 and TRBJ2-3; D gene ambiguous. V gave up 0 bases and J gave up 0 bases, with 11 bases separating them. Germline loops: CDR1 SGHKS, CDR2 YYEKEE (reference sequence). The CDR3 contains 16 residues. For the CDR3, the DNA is TGTGCCAGCAGCTTGGGGGCCCATATTAGCACAGATACGCAGTATTTT. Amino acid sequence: CASSLGAHISTDTQYF.

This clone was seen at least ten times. CDR3 protein: CASSIGRDRYSPLHF. Written as DNA, the CDR3 is TGTGCCAGTAGTATAGGCCGGGACAGGTATTCACCCCTCCACTTT. This chain joins TRBV19 and TRBJ1-6; 8 nucleotides line up with TRBD1. V was clipped by 1 base and J by 8 bases; unmatched bases: 4. The CDR3 runs 15 residues. Germline assignment: CDR1 LNHDA and CDR2 SQIVND (reference sequence).

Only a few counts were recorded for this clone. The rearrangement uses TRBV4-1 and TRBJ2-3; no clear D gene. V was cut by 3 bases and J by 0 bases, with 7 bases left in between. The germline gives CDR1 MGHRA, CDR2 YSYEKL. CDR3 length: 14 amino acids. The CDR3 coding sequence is TGCGCCAGCAGCCAGGTGACAAGCACAGATACGCAGTATTTT. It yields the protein CASSQVTSTDTQYF.

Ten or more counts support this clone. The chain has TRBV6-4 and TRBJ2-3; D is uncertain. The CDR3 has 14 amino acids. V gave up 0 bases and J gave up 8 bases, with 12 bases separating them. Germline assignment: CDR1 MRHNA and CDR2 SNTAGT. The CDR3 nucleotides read TGTGCCAGCAGTGACTCGAGTGCCGCTGGTACGCAGTATTTT. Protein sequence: CASSDSSAAGTQYF.

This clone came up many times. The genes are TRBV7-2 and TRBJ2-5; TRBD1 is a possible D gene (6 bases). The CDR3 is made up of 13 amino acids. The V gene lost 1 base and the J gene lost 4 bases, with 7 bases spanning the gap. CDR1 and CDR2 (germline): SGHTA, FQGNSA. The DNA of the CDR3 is TGTGCCAGCAGCTTAGGGGGGCGAGAGACCCAGTACTTC. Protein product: CASSLGGRETQYF.

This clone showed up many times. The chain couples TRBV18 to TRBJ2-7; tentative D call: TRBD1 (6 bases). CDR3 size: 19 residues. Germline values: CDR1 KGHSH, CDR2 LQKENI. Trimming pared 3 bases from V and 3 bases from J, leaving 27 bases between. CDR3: CASSPRIHKNGTPLYEQYF. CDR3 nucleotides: TGTGCCAGCTCACCGCGCATTCATAAAAACGGGACACCCCTCTACGAGCAGTACTTC.